The clone carrying this T cell receptor (beta chain) showed up just a few times. The sample comes from a study of response to subunit inactivated influenza vaccine. From the RT-PCR reads, TCRdb called clonotypes with MiXCR, one entry per CDR3 protein. The sample shows 500,000 to 600,000 distinct CDR3 sequences, around 10% of them seen only once. CDR3 size: 15 residues. V trimming: 5 bases; J trimming: 4 bases; junction bases outside the gene matches: 5. These sequences were also reported in another study, on T cells expressing NK-cell markers. That study reports: Template switching by 5'RACE with UMIs generated the TCR beta cDNA. Repertoires of TCR beta were obtained from T cells sorted as CD3+CD56+NKG2C+, CD3+CD56+NKG2C- and CD3+CD56-NKG2C+. Just one sequenced donor of eight was HCMV-seronegative, while seven were seropositive. Once again these clonotypes came out on top in the CD3+CD56-NKG2C+ fraction of several donors.

Sequences were derived from PBMCs from blood, sampled on the day of vaccination. The chain links TRBV12-3 or TRBV12-4 to TRBJ2-4; 10 positions agree with TRBD2. The origin of this receptor is a man in his fifties who received an inactivated influenza vaccine. The chain's CDR3 is CASSTYSGRKNIQYF. The CDR3 DNA reads as TGTGCCAGCAGTACTTATAGCGGGAGGAAAAACATTCAGTACTTC.